This T cell receptor beta chain came from a study of T-cell memory formation after mild COVID-19. Study in general: Clusters of TCRs were largely donor specific. Study-wide results and limits: Clones which contracted sat mainly in CM and EM if CD4+, and in EMRA if CD8+. Researchers could not confirm that second-wave clones peaking on day 37 targeted SARS-CoV-2.

5'RACE primed at constant segments yielded TCR alpha and TCR beta cDNA libraries bearing sample barcodes and UMIs. TCRdb redid the calling of the 5' RACE reads with MiXCR, one entry per CDR3 protein. This table holds about 350,000 distinct CDR3 sequences, approximately 14% found once. Trimming took 3 bases from V and 7 from J, leaving 9 bases between them. CDR1 and CDR2 (germline): MNHEY, SVGEGT. This CDR3 has 12 residues. As for this clonotype: The antigen remains unidentified.

This clonotype was obtained from a man between 18 and 35 years old who had mild COVID-19 (a few samples of this study predate the infection). Cell type and time point are not known. This rearrangement joins TRBV6-2 or TRBV6-3 to TRBJ1-2, with D unresolved. The material sequenced was PBMCs or a T cell subset sorted from them (not recorded which). As DNA, the CDR3 is TGTGCCAGCAGTTATAGTCGGAGTGGCTACACCTTC. This encodes CASSYSRSGYTF.